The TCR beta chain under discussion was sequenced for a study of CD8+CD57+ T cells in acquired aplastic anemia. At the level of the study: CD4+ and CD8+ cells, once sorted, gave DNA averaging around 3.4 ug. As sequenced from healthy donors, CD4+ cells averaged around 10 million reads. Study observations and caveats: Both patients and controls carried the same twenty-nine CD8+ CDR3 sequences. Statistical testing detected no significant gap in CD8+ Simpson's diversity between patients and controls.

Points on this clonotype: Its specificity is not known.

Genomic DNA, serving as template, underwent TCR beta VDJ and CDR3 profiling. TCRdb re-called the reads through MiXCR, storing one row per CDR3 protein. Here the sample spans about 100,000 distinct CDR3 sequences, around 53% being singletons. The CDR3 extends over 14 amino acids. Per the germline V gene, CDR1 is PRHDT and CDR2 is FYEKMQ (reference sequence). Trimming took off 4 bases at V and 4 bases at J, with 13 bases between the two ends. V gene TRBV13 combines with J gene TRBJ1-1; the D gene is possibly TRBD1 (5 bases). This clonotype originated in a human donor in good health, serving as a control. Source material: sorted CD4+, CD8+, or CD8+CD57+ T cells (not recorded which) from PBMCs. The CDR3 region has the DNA TGTGCCAGCAGCTCCCTACCAGGGAGCACTGAAGCTTTCTTT. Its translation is CASSSLPGSTEAFF.